Listed below are T cell receptor beta chains from one sample, sequenced in a study of T cell repertoires in cytomegalovirus infection. One entry per CDR3 protein, called by TCRdb with MiXCR from the reads. This table has around 180,000 distinct CDR3 sequences, roughly 19% appearing once. The sample taken for sequencing was PBMCs. All receptors derive from a human donor in good health (CMV status not recorded). Some clones in this sample may be carry-over from other donors' samples. Both conserved end residues are part of each CDR3. A D gene is named only where the DNA matches it firmly. Expanded clones get a size class; other rows say once, few or many, or leave the size out.

abundance	d_gene	v_gene	j_gene	CDR3nt	CDR3aa
few	TRBD1	TRBV7-9	TRBJ1-2	TGTGCCAGCAGCCACCCGGACAGGAACGGCTACACCTTC	CASSHPDRNGYTF
few	TRBD1	TRBV11-2	TRBJ2-5	TGTGCCAGCAGCTTAGCGGTGACAGGGGTACGAAGTGAGACCCAGTACTTC	CASSLAVTGVRSETQYF
-	-	TRBV28	TRBJ1-5	TGTGCCAGCAGTTTATACAGGGTCGTGGAGCCCCAGCATTTT	CASSLYRVVEPQHF
-	-	TRBV29-1	TRBJ1-2	TGCAGCGTTGAAAAGGCACGGGGCTACACCTTC	CSVEKARGYTF
-	-	TRBV11-1	TRBJ2-5	TGTGCCAGCGGGCTCCTCCAAGAGACCCAGTACTTC	CASGLLQETQYF
-	-	TRBV6-2/TRBV6-3	TRBJ2-3	TGTGCCAGCACCACGACTAACACAGATACGCAGTATTTT	CASTTTNTDTQYF
-	-	TRBV19	TRBJ2-1	TGTGCCAGTACCTCTGGACGCAATGAGCAGTTCTTC	CASTSGRNEQFF
few	-	TRBV5-6	TRBJ1-1	TGTGCCAGCAGCTTAATCGACACTGAAGCTTTCTTT	CASSLIDTEAFF
few	-	TRBV11-2	TRBJ2-5	TGTGCCAGCAGCTTAGAGTCCCGGCAGACCCAGTACTTC	CASSLESRQTQYF
many	TRBD2	TRBV7-2	TRBJ2-3	TGTGCCAGCAGCTTAGCCGGGAGGGGGGATACGCAGTATTTT	CASSLAGRGDTQYF
many	-	TRBV5-5	TRBJ2-3	TGTGCCAGCAGCTCCTACCGAGGAGGCACAGATACGCAGTATTTT	CASSSYRGGTDTQYF
few	-	TRBV27	TRBJ1-1	TGTGCCAGCAGTTTATACGGCGGCTCAGGGGTGAACACTGAAGCTTTCTTT	CASSLYGGSGVNTEAFF
-	TRBD1	TRBV29-1	TRBJ2-2	TGCAGCGCTGGACAGGGACGGTGGACCGGGGAGCTGTTTTTT	CSAGQGRWTGELFF
few	-	TRBV7-2	TRBJ2-1	TGTGCCAGCAGCCGAAAAACCAATGAGCAGTTCTTC	CASSRKTNEQFF
many	-	TRBV7-2	TRBJ2-7	TGTGCCAGCAGCTTGAGTCGGGGCGAAGGGGACTACGAGCAGTACTTC	CASSLSRGEGDYEQYF
many	TRBD2	TRBV7-6	TRBJ2-2	TGTGCCAGCAGCTTAGATCCCCCTACTAGCGGGATGAACACCGGGGAGCTGTTTTTT	CASSLDPPTSGMNTGELFF